Presented here are 13 T cell receptor beta chains from one specimen sequenced in a study of blood T cells in healthy people across ages. For the second PCR, which ran for 7 to 11 cycles, a sample-barcoded 5' primer and a J-beta primer mix were used. One entry per CDR3 protein, called by TCRdb with MiXCR from the 5' RACE reads. The sample has approximately 350,000 distinct CDR3 sequences, about 55% seen once; the top ten hold around 50%. The sequenced sample was blood. Receptors originate from a man in his fifties or sixties in good health.

This chain links TRBV28 with TRBJ2-3, with D tentatively TRBD2 (6 bases). In germline, CDR1 is MDHEN, CDR2 SYDVKM. Deletions cut 8 bases from V and 4 bases from J, with 19 bases between. The CDR3 consists of 15 residues. This CDR3 reads CASYYGGSSSDTQYF. The CDR3 DNA follows: TGTGCCAGCTACTACGGAGGGTCTAGCTCAGATACGCAGTATTTT.

The chain links TRBV6-5 to TRBJ2-1; D may match TRBD1 or TRBD2 (5 bases each). The assigned J gene may be wrong: the sequence end matches TRBJ2-7 better. The CDR3 spans 16 residues. Germline V gene lookup returns CDR1 MNHEY and CDR2 SVGAGI. In DNA form, the CDR3 reads TGTGCCAGCAAGGCTAGCCCAGGGACCTCCTACAATGAGCAGTACTTC. This sequence encodes CASKASPGTSYNEQYF.

This chain links TRBV2 with TRBJ2-1; 9 nucleotides line up with TRBD2. CDR1 is SNHLY, CDR2 FYNNEI, per germline. This CDR3 region has 16 residues. V lost 4 bases, J lost 13 bases, and 17 bases stayed unmatched. The CDR3 sequence: CASSGGGGLAGSGQFF. CDR3 nucleotides: TGTGCCAGCAGTGGGGGCGGAGGGCTAGCGGGAAGCGGACAGTTCTTC.

J is TRBJ2-4 and V is TRBV12-5, with D maybe TRBD2 (7 bases). The J call may be in error: the DNA end matches TRBJ2-5 better. The CDR3 loop spans 17 amino acids. Looked up from germline, CDR1 is LGHNT and CDR2 is FRNRAP. This chain's CDR3 is CASGLDKGGRILRTQYF. CDR3 nucleotide sequence: TGTGCTAGTGGTTTGGATAAGGGGGGGCGTATTTTGCGGACCCAGTACTTC.

This clonotype appeared a few times. This chain connects TRBV4-2 to TRBJ2-3; 7 bases line up with TRBD2. From germline, CDR1 is LGHNA and CDR2 YNFKEQ. The CDR3 runs 13 residues. J gave up 4 bases and V 2 bases, and 0 bases lay outside the gene matches. The DNA for the CDR3 is TGTGCCAGCAGCCAACGGGGGGCAGATACGCAGTATTTT. It translates to CASSQRGADTQYF.

V is TRBV19 and J is TRBJ2-1; D call uncertain. This CDR3 is 12 amino acids long. Trimming cost V 0 bases and J 15 bases, with 12 bases left between them. Germline CDR1 reads LNHDA; CDR2 reads SQIVND (reference sequence). In DNA, the CDR3 is TGTGCCAGTAGTATAGATCCCCGCTATCCGTTCTTC. Protein product: CASSIDPRYPFF.

V usage is TRBV2 and J usage is TRBJ2-1; no reliable D call. The V gene's germline CDR1 is SNHLY and CDR2 FYNNEI. Trimming left V 0 bases short and J 10 bases short, with 10 bases between. This CDR3 spans 13 amino acids. The CDR3 DNA reads TGTGCCAGCAGTGAAGCGCGTCAGGTAGAGCAGTTCTTC. Its protein is CASSEARQVEQFF.

The V call is TRBV20-1, the J call TRBJ2-5; weak D call: TRBD2 (6 bases). The J call may be in error: the DNA end matches TRBJ2-7 better. This CDR3 has 13 residues. Germline assignment: CDR1 DFQATT and CDR2 SNEGSKA (reference sequence). In nucleotides, the CDR3 is TGCAGTGCTGCGAGCGGGTTGACCTACGAGCAGTACTTC. It specifies CSAASGLTYEQYF.

This clonotype was found a few times. The chain joins TRBV29-1 to TRBJ2-3; 9 positions match TRBD2. V gave up 5 bases and J gave up 4 bases; unmatched junction bases: 10. The CDR3 is made up of 15 amino acids. Germline V CDR1 and CDR2: SQVTM, ANQGSEA. This CDR3 is CSVRLAGKSADTQYF. DNA for the CDR3: TGCAGCGTTCGGCTAGCGGGAAAATCGGCAGATACGCAGTATTTT.

CDR3 region: CASSYARDWGEQFF. Here the CDR3 DNA reads TGTGCCAGCAGTTACGCGCGGGATTGGGGTGAGCAGTTCTTC. The chain carries TRBV6-5 and TRBJ2-1; possibly TRBD2 for D (6 bases). Trimming removed 2 bases at V and 9 bases at J, with 14 bases between. CDR1 and CDR2 (germline): MNHEY, SVGAGI. This CDR3 spans 14 amino acids.

V is TRBV29-1 and J is TRBJ2-4; 9 bases are shared with TRBD1. This CDR3 contains 14 residues. Germline V gives CDR1 SQVTM, CDR2 ANQGSEA. The chain's CDR3 is CSGGQGGAKNIQYF. The CDR3 coding sequence is TGCAGTGGGGGACAGGGTGGGGCCAAAAACATTCAGTACTTC.

Points on this clonotype: One junction end does not reproduce the germline sequence, and a read error may be involved. This chain uses TRBV5-6 with TRBJ1-1; 9 bases align to TRBD1. This CDR3 comprises 15 residues. Germline V gene sequence: CDR1 SGHDT, CDR2 YYEEEE. CDR3 nucleotide sequence: TGTGCCAGCAGTTTGGGACAGGGCGAACACACTGAAGCTTTCTTT. The encoded protein is CASSLGQGEHTEAFF.

This sequence joins TRBV5-1 and TRBJ2-5, with D tentatively TRBD2 (6 bases). This CDR3 has 15 amino acids. V was pared by 7 bases and J by 7 bases, with 23 bases between. Germline CDR1 reads SGHRS; CDR2 reads YFSETQ. DNA of the CDR3: TGCGCCAGCTCCTCCTCCGGGACTTCCTCGGGGACCCAGTACTTC. Amino acids: CASSSSGTSSGTQYF.